Below, 4 T cell receptor beta chains from the same sample are listed, as sequenced in a study of shared clonotypes between healthy human individuals. Clones were read by immunoSEQ multiplex PCR, and TCRdb kept only the in-frame ones, dropping some. The sample yields 2 million to 2.5 million clones, approximately 95% seen once. Input material: naive CD4+ T cells sorted from blood. Subset in this sample: CD45RA+ positively selected. The receptors were sampled from a man younger than 35 in good health.

The genes are TRBV5-1 and TRBJ1-3; TRBD1 is a possible D gene (6 bases). This CDR3 has 15 residues. Per the germline V gene, CDR1 is SGHRS and CDR2 is YFSETQ. V was trimmed by 1 base and J by 3 bases, leaving 11 bases between them. CDR3 in DNA: TGCGCCAGCAGCTTGATGGGGGCGGTTGGAAACACCATATATTTT. Its protein product is CASSLMGAVGNTIYF.

With regard to this clone: A read error may account for a junction end that differs from germline. This sequence joins TRBV2 and TRBJ1-6, with D perhaps TRBD1 (6 bases). The CDR3 is made up of 15 amino acids. Germline CDR1 SNHLY, CDR2 FYNNEI. The CDR3 DNA reads TGTGCCAGCAGCGAAGCCCCCGCCCAGGGGTTACCCCTCCACTTT. It encodes CASSEAPAQGLPLHF.

This chain links TRBV9 with TRBJ2-7, with D perhaps matching TRBD1 (6 bases). The ends were cut back, 3 bases at V and 8 bases at J, with 9 bases in the middle. Per germline, CDR1 SGDLS and CDR2 YYNGEE. There are 11 residues in the CDR3. The CDR3 bases are TGTGCCAGCAGCGAACAGGGACAGCAGTACTTC. This gives the protein CASSEQGQQYF.

The gene calls are TRBV6-6 and TRBJ2-3; D remains ambiguous. This CDR3 spans 15 amino acids. V lost 4 bases to trimming and J lost 3 bases, with 14 bases between them. CDR1 MNHNY and CDR2 SVGAGI come from the germline V gene (reference sequence). The CDR3 DNA sequence: TGTGCCAGCAGTTCCTGGATAGCCCCTACAGATACGCAGTATTTT. Protein: CASSSWIAPTDTQYF.